These T cell receptor beta chains were read from a single sample in a study of shared clonotypes between healthy human individuals. Only in-frame clones appear in the TCRdb table, and some are missing; sequencing was by immunoSEQ multiplex PCR. The data show around 550,000 clones, almost 97% seen once. Input material: naive CD4+ T cells sorted from blood. The source is a woman aged 25 to 45 in good health. The CDR3 runs from the conserved cysteine through the conserved F or W. D genes are given only for firm matches. Clone size is given for some rows only: seen once, a few or many times, or a class if the clone is expanded.

J	D	size	V	DNA	CDR3
TRBJ2-7	TRBD2	.	TRBV27	TGTGCCAGCAGTACCCGGACTAGCGGGAGCTACGAGCAGTACTTC	CASSTRTSGSYEQYF
TRBJ1-3	.	once	TRBV18	TGTGCCAGCTCACCACGGGATTTCTCTGGAAACACCATATATTTT	CASSPRDFSGNTIYF
TRBJ2-7	.	.	TRBV6-5	TGTGCCAGCAGTTACTCGAAAGGGGACGAGCAGTACTTC	CASSYSKGDEQYF
TRBJ1-5	.	.	TRBV28	TGTGCCAGCAGTATGGACACTAGCAATCAGCCCCAGCATTTT	CASSMDTSNQPQHF
TRBJ2-1	TRBD2	.	TRBV10-3	TGTGCCATCAGTAAAGGGCCTAGCGGGACGGATGAGCAGTTCTTC	CAISKGPSGTDEQFF
TRBJ1-2	TRBD1	.	TRBV6-4	TGTGCCAGCAGTGATGGCAGGGGGCCCTATGGCTACACCTTC	CASSDGRGPYGYTF
TRBJ1-1	.	.	TRBV27	TGTGCCAAACCCGCTGCGGAAGCTTTCTTT	CAKPAAEAFF
TRBJ2-7	.	.	TRBV5-1	TGCGCCAGCAGCTCCTCCGGCTTGCTGGCCTACGAGCAGTACTTC	CASSSSGLLAYEQYF
TRBJ2-3	.	.	TRBV28	TGTGCCAGCAGTTTAAGGACAGAGAGCACAGATACGCAGTATTTT	CASSLRTESTDTQYF
TRBJ1-2	TRBD1	.	TRBV9	TGTGCCAGCAGCGTAGACGGTAGATCGTCCGGGACAGGCTATGGCTACACCTTC	CASSVDGRSSGTGYGYTF